Presented here are 16 T cell receptor beta chains from one specimen sequenced in a study of blood T cell repertoires in COVID-19 (dated by TCRdb to the early 2020s). The library was produced with the immunoSEQ multiplex PCR assay. In TCRdb, the immuneACCESS table is reduced to in-frame sequences with V and J assigned. These tables do not hold every clone; where another copy was compared, an unresolved V gene accounts for under half, and the others remain unexplained. Within this sample are around 300,000 clones, with 80% to 90% of them counted one time only. Of the sample, approximately 11% is held by the ten largest clones. Sequenced material: peripheral blood. The receptors stem from a woman aged 70 to 79 with acute or convalescent COVID-19.

The chain carries TRBV5-1 and TRBJ2-5, with 9 nucleotides matching TRBD2. CDR1 is SGHRS and CDR2 is YFSETQ in the germline V gene. The CDR3 extends over 14 amino acids. V lost 7 bases, J lost 2 bases, and 6 bases stayed unmatched. CDR3 in amino acids: CASRWLAGQETQYF. CDR3 nucleotides: TGCGCCAGCCGATGGCTAGCGGGGCAAGAGACCCAGTACTTC.

This chain joins TRBV28 and TRBJ2-2, with D perhaps matching TRBD1 (6 bases). Germline V gene sequence: CDR1 MDHEN, CDR2 SYDVKM. The CDR3 covers 14 residues. Trimming removed 7 bases at V and 5 bases at J, with 14 bases between. The CDR3 here is CASTTGMGTGELFF. CDR3 coding DNA: TGTGCCAGCACTACAGGGATGGGAACCGGGGAGCTGTTTTTT.

This chain connects TRBV14 to TRBJ2-3; tentative D call: TRBD2 (7 bases). The CDR3 runs 17 residues. Germline V gene sequence: CDR1 SGHDN, CDR2 FVKESK. The V and J ends lost 4 bases and 4 bases respectively, with 21 bases between them. In DNA form, the CDR3 reads TGTGCCAGCAGCCTGGCGGAAGGGGGGGCTTGGGCAGATACGCAGTATTTT. Amino acids: CASSLAEGGAWADTQYF.

The table lists this clone with a count of one. The chain combines TRBV28 with TRBJ2-7, with 10 bases lining up with TRBD1. J lost 0 bases, V lost 8 bases, and 4 bases had no gene match. The germline V gene has CDR1 MDHEN and CDR2 SYDVKM. The CDR3 is 14 amino acids. CDR3 residues: CASVRTGGSYEQYF. The CDR3 region has the DNA TGTGCCAGCGTTCGGACAGGGGGCTCCTACGAGCAGTACTTC.

This chain links TRBV1 with TRBJ2-5; the table's D gene call, TRBD1, was not cross checked with the DNA. TRBV1 is designated a pseudogene. The CDR3 is 15 amino acids. The CDR3 sequence: CTSSQLPAQGETQYF. The DNA for the CDR3 is TGCACCAGCAGCCAGTTACCCGCCCAGGGGGAGACCCAGTACTTC.

The genes are TRBV5-1 and TRBJ1-1; tentatively, D is TRBD1 (5 bases). The ends were cut back, 5 bases at V and 1 base at J, with 12 bases in the middle. CDR3 length: 14 amino acids. Germline CDR1 reads SGHRS; CDR2 reads YFSETQ. This chain's CDR3 is CASSLNDRNTEAFF. CDR3 sequence (DNA): TGCGCCAGCAGTCTCAACGACAGGAACACTGAAGCTTTCTTT.

This sequence joins TRBV2 and TRBJ1-2; D remains ambiguous. The germline V gene has CDR1 SNHLY and CDR2 FYNNEI. With 6 bases removed from V and 8 bases from J, the gap between germline ends came to 19 bases. The CDR3 covers 14 residues. CDR3 coding DNA: TGTGCCAGCAGGATAGAGGAGAAGACTCGGGGCTACACCTTC. It specifies CASRIEEKTRGYTF.

This clone was counted a single time. This rearrangement joins TRBV2 to TRBJ2-7, with D tentatively TRBD2 (6 bases). This CDR3 is 15 amino acids long. The V gene lost 7 bases and the J gene lost 0 bases, with 16 bases spanning the gap. Per the germline V gene, CDR1 is SNHLY and CDR2 is FYNNEI. CDR3 sequence: CASTMGLPFSYEQYF. As DNA, the CDR3 is TGTGCCAGCACTATGGGACTCCCCTTCTCCTACGAGCAGTACTTC. Looking up the rest from reference TRBV2 and TRBJ2-7 gives the full variable domain: EPEVTQTPSHQVTQMGQEVILRCVPISNHLYFYWYRQILGQKVEFLVSFYNNEISEKSEIFDDQFSVERPDGSNFTLKIRSTKLEDSAMYFCASTMGLPFSYEQYFGPGTRLTVT.

This clone has just one count. V gene TRBV7-9 combines with J gene TRBJ1-1, with D possibly matching TRBD1 (5 bases). Trimming stripped 5 bases from V and 6 bases from J, with 19 bases between. In germline, CDR1 is SEHNR, CDR2 FQNEAQ (reference sequence). The CDR3 covers 15 residues. CDR3: CASSPWRDGPSEAFF. CDR3 sequence (DNA): TGTGCCAGCAGCCCCTGGAGGGACGGTCCTTCTGAAGCTTTCTTT.

The chain uses TRBV6-5 and TRBJ1-2; no reliable D call. Trimming removed 0 bases from V and 6 bases from J, with 14 bases in between. The CDR3 is 15 residues long. The germline CDR1 and CDR2 sequences are MNHEY and SVGAGI. The CDR3 sequence: CASSYSSSGLDGYTF. CDR3 sequence (DNA): TGTGCCAGCAGTTACTCGAGTTCGGGGTTGGATGGCTACACCTTC.

This chain uses TRBV5-1 with TRBJ2-3; TRBD1 aligns across 9 bases. CDR3 length: 15 amino acids. CDR1 is SGHRS, CDR2 YFSETQ, per germline. V was pared by 4 bases and J by 6 bases, with 9 bases of the junction left unmatched. The CDR3 region is CASSIQGALGDTQYF. CDR3 sequence (DNA): TGCGCCAGCAGCATACAGGGGGCGTTAGGGGATACGCAGTATTTT.

The chain employs TRBV11-3 and TRBJ2-1; 10 bases map to TRBD2. From germline, CDR1 is SGHNT and CDR2 YENEEA. CDR3 length equals 18 residues. Trimming at V came to 4 bases and at J to 0 bases, leaving 9 bases not matched to a gene. CDR3 sequence reads: CASSSASGGPSSYNEQFF. CDR3 sequence (DNA): TGTGCCAGCAGCTCCGCTAGCGGGGGCCCGAGCTCCTACAATGAGCAGTTCTTC. Filled out from reference TRBV11-3 and TRBJ2-1, the complete variable domain reads EAGVVQSPRYKIIEKKQPVAFWCNPISGHNTLYWYLQNLGQGPELLIRYENEEAVDDSQLPKDRFSAERLKGVDSTLKIQPAELGDSAVYLCASSSASGGPSSYNEQFFGPGTRLTVL.

In its sample, this clone was seen once. This rearrangement joins TRBV5-6 to TRBJ2-1, with 10 bases identical to TRBD2. This CDR3 has 17 amino acids. Germline lookup yields CDR1 SGHDT and CDR2 YYEEEE. The junction had 11 bases not matched to a gene; V was cut back by 3 bases and J by 5 bases. In DNA, the CDR3 is TGTGCCAGCAGCTCCCCCCAACTAGCGGGGATCGACAATGAGCAGTTCTTC. Encoded protein: CASSSPQLAGIDNEQFF.

CDR3 protein: CASSFPGNYGYTF. DNA for the CDR3: TGTGCCAGCAGCTTCCCAGGAAACTATGGCTACACCTTC. This chain links TRBV5-6 with TRBJ1-2; D is uncertain. V gave up 2 bases and J gave up 2 bases, with 7 bases separating them. The CDR3 is 13 amino acids. The germline CDR1 and CDR2 sequences are SGHDT and YYEEEE.

CDR3 region: CAWSLTGSFAEQYF. The CDR3 region has the DNA TGTGCCTGGAGTTTGACAGGATCCTTCGCCGAGCAGTACTTC. This sequence joins TRBV30 and TRBJ2-7; the D gene is possibly TRBD1 (6 bases). The CDR3 is 14 amino acids. Germline V CDR1 and CDR2: GTSNPN, SVGIG (reference sequence). Between the trimmed V and J ends, which lost 2 bases and 6 bases, there was a span of 17 bases.

This clone has a handful of counts. The chain carries TRBV7-8 and TRBJ2-3; 13 nucleotides line up with TRBD2. The CDR3 consists of 17 residues. J was trimmed by 7 bases and V by 5 bases; bases with no gene match: 12. Germline V lookup: CDR1 SGHVS, CDR2 FQNEAQ. The CDR3 nucleotides are TGTGCCAGCAGCCGAGGGACTAGCGGGATACGCACGAATACGCAGTATTTT. This gives the protein CASSRGTSGIRTNTQYF. Variable domain in full (rest from reference TRBV7-8 and TRBJ2-3): GAGVSQSPRYKVAKRGQDVALRCDPISGHVSLFWYQQALGQGPEFLTYFQNEAQLDKSGLPSDRFFAERPEGSVSTLKIQRTQQEDSAVYLCASSRGTSGIRTNTQYFGPGTRLTVL.